This T cell receptor (beta chain) originates from a study of T cell responses to AZD1222 COVID-19 vaccine. The study's findings and limits: Spike-specific TCR breadth and depth both grew after two AZD1222 doses.

This CDR3 is 13 amino acids long. Trimming stripped 2 bases from V and 3 bases from J, with 7 bases between. The germline CDR1 and CDR2 sequences are SGHTA and FQGTGA. TCRdb's copy holds only in-frame clones and misses some; the assay was immunoSEQ multiplex PCR. The table shows roughly 110,000 clones, with around 90% occurring only once. This clone was seen many times. What it recognizes is unknown. The TCR was taken from an adult in good health. The sequencing used peripheral blood, collected on day 0 of AZD1222 vaccination. This rearrangement joins TRBV7-3 to TRBJ1-1, with D uncertain. This chain's CDR3 is CASSLDTDTEAFF. Here the CDR3 DNA reads TGTGCCAGCAGCTTAGACACGGACACTGAAGCTTTCTTT.